These 30 T cell receptor beta chains share one sample of origin, sequenced in a study of T cell repertoires in cytomegalovirus infection. A single record per CDR3 protein comes from TCRdb applying MiXCR to the reads. The table lists 560,000 or so distinct CDR3 sequences, 16% of them singletons, with 20% to 30% in the top ten. Sequencing was done on a sample of CD8+ T cells from PBMCs. These receptors originate from a human donor in good health (CMV status not recorded). Some clones in this sample may be carry-over from other donors' samples.

This clonotype was seen a few times. V usage is TRBV11-2 and J usage is TRBJ2-7, with D unresolved. V gave up 1 base and J gave up 5 bases, with 6 bases separating them. The CDR3 loop spans 12 amino acids. Germline V lookup: CDR1 SGHAT, CDR2 FQNNGV. CDR3 sequence: CASSLVLDEQYF. CDR3 coding DNA: TGTGCCAGCAGCTTAGTTCTCGACGAGCAGTACTTC. Complete variable domain (other parts from reference TRBV11-2 and TRBJ2-7): EAGVAQSPRYKIIEKRQSVAFWCNPISGHATLYWYQQILGQGPKLLIQFQNNGVVDDSQLPKDRFSAERLKGVDSTLKIQPAKLEDSAVYLCASSLVLDEQYFGPGTRLTVT.

V is TRBV14 and J is TRBJ2-3; D is possibly TRBD2 (5 bases). This CDR3 region has 15 residues. V was pared by 4 bases and J by 3 bases, with 14 bases between. Germline CDR1 reads SGHDN; CDR2 reads FVKESK. CDR3 sequence: CASSLGLTLTDTQYF. DNA for the CDR3: TGTGCCAGCAGCCTTGGACTGACTCTGACAGATACGCAGTATTTT. The entire variable domain, with the rest obtained from reference TRBV14 and TRBJ2-3, is as follows: EAGVTQFPSHSVIEKGQTVTLRCDPISGHDNLYWYRRVMGKEIKFLLHFVKESKQDESGMPNNRFLAERTGGTYSTLKVQPAELEDSGVYFCASSLGLTLTDTQYFGPGTRLTVL.

This clonotype was recorded many times. V and J are TRBV7-2 and TRBJ2-2; TRBD2 matches at 7 bases. CDR1 is SGHTA, CDR2 FQGNSA, per germline. The CDR3 is 16 residues long. The junction had 20 bases not matched to a gene; V was cut back by 5 bases and J by 14 bases. CDR3 sequence: CASSETLAANYLYLFF. DNA for the CDR3: TGTGCCAGCAGCGAGACCCTAGCGGCGAATTACTTGTATCTGTTTTTT.

The genes are TRBV10-3 and TRBJ1-2; unclear D gene. This CDR3 has 13 residues. The germline V and J ends were trimmed by 0 bases and 5 bases, with 7 bases remaining between them. The germline CDR1 and CDR2 sequences are ENHRY and SYGVKD. The CDR3 reads CAISESQVYGYTF. The CDR3 nucleotides are TGTGCCATCAGTGAGTCGCAAGTTTATGGCTACACCTTC.

This clonotype was seen repeatedly, ten times or more. The chain employs TRBV6-2 or TRBV6-3 and TRBJ1-2; D is ambiguous. CDR1 and CDR2 from the germline V gene are MNHEY and SVGEGT. CDR3 length: 13 amino acids. Trimming removed 3 bases from V and 8 bases from J, with 13 bases in between. The CDR3 nucleotides are TGTGCCAGCAGTTATTGGCAGAACGACGGCTACACCTTC. Protein product: CASSYWQNDGYTF.

This clonotype was found a few times. The chain couples TRBV6-1 to TRBJ2-5; the match to TRBD2 covers 8 bases. Trimming took 10 bases from V and 2 from J; bases not matched to a gene: 6. Germline values: CDR1 MNHNS, CDR2 SASEGT. This CDR3 comprises 13 residues. The CDR3 DNA follows: TGTGCCATTGGGGTAGCGGGGCAAGAGACCCAGTACTTC. Residues: CAIGVAGQETQYF.

This clonotype has at least ten counts. V and J are TRBV7-9 and TRBJ1-4, with 7 positions matching TRBD1. With V trimmed by 8 bases and J by 5 bases, 11 bases remained unmatched. Looked up from germline, CDR1 is SEHNR and CDR2 is FQNEAQ (reference sequence). This CDR3 region has 15 residues. Here the CDR3 DNA reads TGTGCCAGCCGGGGGCCGGGACAGCCAAATGAAAAACTGTTTTTT. Amino acids: CASRGPGQPNEKLFF. The full variable domain, rest sourced from reference TRBV7-9 and TRBJ1-4, is DTGVSQNPRHKITKRGQNVTFRCDPISEHNRLYWYRQTLGQGPEFLTYFQNEAQLEKSRLLSDRFSAERPKGSFSTLEIQRTEQGDSAMYLCASRGPGQPNEKLFFGSGTQLSVL.

With respect to this clonotype: This sequence may be a read error, since a much larger clone differs from it by one base. The chain uses TRBV6-8 and TRBJ2-7; a possible D gene is TRBD1 (5 bases). Trimming cost V 6 bases and J 9 bases, with 18 bases left between them. Germline V gene data show CDR1 as MNHGY and CDR2 as SAAAGT. The CDR3 is 13 residues long. CDR3 loop: CASRGQGIGAQYF. The CDR3 nucleotides read TGTGCCAGCAGAGGGCAGGGTATAGGGGCGCAGTACTTC.

The chain joins TRBV9 to TRBJ2-2; D gene ambiguous. Germline-derived CDR1 and CDR2 are SGDLS and YYNGEE. The CDR3 runs 17 residues. The V end lost 0 bases, the J end lost 0 bases, and 12 bases lay between the germline ends. The CDR3 protein is CASSVARSRTNTGELFF. The CDR3 DNA reads TGTGCCAGCAGCGTAGCTAGGTCACGGACGAACACCGGGGAGCTGTTTTTT.

The rearrangement joins TRBV11-3 to TRBJ2-1; D possibly corresponds to TRBD2 (6 bases). The ends were cut back, 4 bases at V and 7 bases at J, with 17 bases in the middle. Germline V gene data show CDR1 as SGHNT and CDR2 as YENEEA. CDR3 length: 15 amino acids. CDR3 DNA sequence: TGTGCCAGCAGCTCGGACCGGGAGCTGGGAAATGAGCAGTTCTTC. Encoded protein: CASSSDRELGNEQFF. The full variable domain, in which reference TRBV11-3 and TRBJ2-1 provide the parts outside the CDR3, is EAGVVQSPRYKIIEKKQPVAFWCNPISGHNTLYWYLQNLGQGPELLIRYENEEAVDDSQLPKDRFSAERLKGVDSTLKIQPAELGDSAVYLCASSSDRELGNEQFFGPGTRLTVL.

This clonotype showed up just a few times. This rearrangement joins TRBV19 to TRBJ2-3; D not resolved. This CDR3 is built from 14 residues. The V end lost 5 bases, the J end lost 1 base, and 10 bases lay between the germline ends. Germline lookup yields CDR1 LNHDA and CDR2 SQIVND (reference sequence). The CDR3 bases are TGTGCCAGTAGTTGGAACACACGCACAGATACGCAGTATTTT. Translating it yields CASSWNTRTDTQYF.

This clonotype was found a few times. A read error is possible here, since a much larger clone lies one base away. This chain links TRBV7-8 with TRBJ1-2; D remains ambiguous. The germline V gene has CDR1 SGHVS and CDR2 FQNEAQ. The CDR3 has 14 residues. The CDR3 protein is CASSLGGTHYVYTF. CDR3 sequence (DNA): TGTGCCAGCAGCTTAGGGGGAACGCACTATGTCTACACCTTC.

This clonotype was counted many times. This sequence joins TRBV28 and TRBJ1-5, with D maybe TRBD1 (5 bases). In germline, CDR1 is MDHEN, CDR2 SYDVKM. V shed 3 bases and J shed 3 bases, with 12 bases lying between them. There are 15 residues in the CDR3. The CDR3 coding sequence is TGTGCCAGCAGTTTGCAGGGCATCTACAATCAGCCCCAGCATTTT. Translated, it gives CASSLQGIYNQPQHF.

This clonotype was observed a handful of times. Lacking the conserved final phenylalanine or tryptophan, this CDR3 likely reflects a read error. It is unclear where the CDR3 begins or ends on the DNA, so no DNA is shown, and the CDR3 is as TCRdb lists it. CDR3 in amino acids: CASSPGQGVVV. This chain connects TRBV7-9 to TRBJ2-5; the table's D gene call, TRBD1, was not cross checked with the DNA. Including both end residues, the CDR3 is 11 amino acids long. Germline CDR1 and CDR2: SEHNR and FQNEAQ (reference sequence).

The chain is built from TRBV4-1 and TRBJ2-3; D is unresolved. The CDR3 totals 15 residues. V was cut by 0 bases and J by 0 bases, with 7 bases left in between. Germline values: CDR1 MGHRA, CDR2 YSYEKL. The CDR3 sequence: CASSQDLTSTDTQYF. Here the CDR3 DNA reads TGCGCCAGCAGCCAAGATTTGACTAGCACAGATACGCAGTATTTT.

Many counts were recorded for this clonotype. V is TRBV2 and J is TRBJ2-6, with D perhaps TRBD1 (6 bases). Trimming pared 6 bases from V and 4 bases from J, leaving 13 bases between. Per germline, CDR1 SNHLY and CDR2 FYNNEI. The length of the CDR3 is 15 residues. CDR3 in amino acids: CASSYRDSGANVLTF. CDR3 nucleotide sequence: TGTGCCAGCAGCTACAGGGATTCCGGGGCCAACGTCCTGACTTTC.

This clonotype came up a few times. The J gene is TRBJ2-7, the V gene TRBV20-1; D gene unclear. Germline CDR1 reads DFQATT; CDR2 reads SNEGSKA (reference sequence). V lost 5 bases and J 2 bases, leaving 10 bases between the germline ends. The CDR3 runs to 12 residues. In DNA, the CDR3 is TGCAGTGCTCGCCTTGACACCTACGAGCAGTACTTC. Protein: CSARLDTYEQYF.

V is TRBV27 and J is TRBJ1-4, with no clear D. The ends were cut back, 5 bases at V and 5 bases at J, with 6 bases in the middle. CDR1 is MNHEY, CDR2 SMNVEV, per germline (reference sequence). This CDR3 is built from 12 residues. For the CDR3, the DNA is TGTGCCAGCAGTGGGTGGAATGAAAAACTGTTTTTT. This encodes CASSGWNEKLFF.

V usage is TRBV4-2 and J usage is TRBJ2-1, with D hard to call. Looked up from germline, CDR1 is LGHNA and CDR2 is YNFKEQ. The CDR3 spans 12 residues. Trimming cost V 0 bases and J 9 bases, with 6 bases left between them. This CDR3 reads CASSQDPFEQFF. The CDR3 DNA reads as TGTGCCAGCAGCCAAGATCCGTTTGAGCAGTTCTTC.

The table lists this clonotype with a few counts. The J gene is TRBJ1-5, the V gene TRBV27; D remains ambiguous. Per germline, CDR1 MNHEY and CDR2 SMNVEV (reference sequence). The V end was cut by 2 bases, the J end by 7 bases, with 15 bases between. The CDR3 consists of 15 residues. CDR3: CASSLQDPVKQPQHF. CDR3 in DNA: TGTGCCAGCAGTTTACAAGACCCAGTTAAGCAGCCCCAGCATTTT.

Details on this clonotype: With a much larger clone just one base away, this may be a read error. This rearrangement joins TRBV6-1 to TRBJ2-7; D is unclear. The V and J ends lost 6 bases and 6 bases respectively, with 15 bases between them. There are 13 residues in the CDR3. Germline V gives CDR1 MNHNS, CDR2 SASEGT. This CDR3 is CASSPNRRLEQYF. The CDR3, as DNA: TGTGCCAGCAGCCCCAATCGCAGACTCGAGCAGTACTTC.

This clonotype was seen repeatedly, ten times or more. The chain links TRBV28 to TRBJ2-1; 7 bases align to TRBD1. The CDR3 loop spans 13 amino acids. CDR1 is MDHEN, CDR2 SYDVKM, per germline. Unmatched junction bases numbered 3, after V lost 4 bases and J lost 6 bases. This chain's CDR3 is CASSWGQPNEQFF. The DNA of the CDR3 is TGTGCCAGCAGTTGGGGACAGCCCAATGAGCAGTTCTTC.

The chain recombines TRBV7-9 with TRBJ1-5; 8 positions agree with TRBD1. Germline CDR1 SEHNR, CDR2 FQNEAQ (reference sequence). Losses at the gene ends were 5 bases for V and 5 bases for J; bases not matched to a gene: 5. There are 14 residues in the CDR3. In nucleotides, the CDR3 is TGTGCCAGCAGCCGCGGGACAGGAGATCAGCCCCAGCATTTT. It yields the protein CASSRGTGDQPQHF. The entire variable domain, with the rest obtained from reference TRBV7-9 and TRBJ1-5, is as follows: DTGVSQNPRHKITKRGQNVTFRCDPISEHNRLYWYRQTLGQGPEFLTYFQNEAQLEKSRLLSDRFSAERPKGSFSTLEIQRTEQGDSAMYLCASSRGTGDQPQHFGDGTRLSIL.

This rearrangement joins TRBV7-9 to TRBJ2-7, with D possibly matching TRBD2 (6 bases). CDR3 length: 16 residues. Germline V gene sequence: CDR1 SEHNR, CDR2 FQNEAQ (reference sequence). V lost 5 bases and J lost 0, with 17 bases in between. The chain's CDR3 is CASSPPSQRASYEQYF. The CDR3 coding sequence is TGTGCCAGCAGCCCCCCCTCTCAGCGGGCCTCCTACGAGCAGTACTTC.

This clonotype was seen a handful of times. This CDR3 is CASSLGLAGFHNEQFF. The CDR3 region has the DNA TGTGCCAGCAGCTTGGGACTAGCGGGATTCCACAATGAGCAGTTCTTC. V is TRBV5-6 and J is TRBJ2-1; 11 bases are a match to TRBD2. CDR1 is SGHDT and CDR2 is YYEEEE in the germline V gene. The CDR3 has 16 residues. V shed 0 bases, J shed 5 bases, and the junction held 4 bases outside the gene matches. The full variable domain, completed using reference TRBV5-6 and TRBJ2-1, is DAGVTQSPTHLIKTRGQQVTLRCSPKSGHDTVSWYQQALGQGPQFIFQYYEEEERQRGNFPDRFSGHQFPNYSSELNVNALLLGDSALYLCASSLGLAGFHNEQFFGPGTRLTVL.

This clonotype was seen repeatedly, ten times or more. The rearrangement uses TRBV11-2 and TRBJ1-2; 9 bases align to TRBD1. The V segment lost 7 bases and the J segment 2 bases; nucleotides outside the gene matches: 5. The CDR3 totals 14 residues. CDR1 is SGHAT, CDR2 FQNNGV, per germline. CDR3 residues: CASTEGQGNYGYTF. DNA for the CDR3: TGTGCCAGCACCGAAGGACAGGGGAACTATGGCTACACCTTC.

The chain uses TRBV29-1 and TRBJ2-4; no reliable D call. Germline loops: CDR1 SQVTM, CDR2 ANQGSEA. The CDR3 has 16 amino acids. With 0 bases removed from V and 1 base from J, the gap between germline ends came to 13 bases. The CDR3, as DNA: TGCAGCGTTGAAGATCTCGGCCACGGGGCCAAAAACATTCAGTACTTC. Translation: CSVEDLGHGAKNIQYF.

There are a few counts of this clonotype. The gene calls are TRBV6-6 and TRBJ2-7; D ambiguous. V lost 2 bases, J lost 1 base, and 9 bases lay in between. The V gene's germline CDR1 is MNHNY and CDR2 SVGAGI (reference sequence). There are 14 residues in the CDR3. Here the CDR3 reads CASSYGRLSYEQYF. The DNA for the CDR3 is TGTGCCAGCAGTTACGGGCGCCTATCCTACGAGCAGTACTTC.

This clonotype came up many times. The chain has TRBV6-1 and TRBJ2-1; TRBD2 matches at 9 bases. The CDR3 consists of 17 residues. J was trimmed by 3 bases and V by 5 bases; bases with no gene match: 11. Germline CDR1 MNHNS, CDR2 SASEGT. The CDR3 reads CASSFRRIAGDYNEQFF. The DNA for the CDR3 is TGTGCCAGCAGTTTCCGTAGAATAGCGGGAGACTACAATGAGCAGTTCTTC.

This clonotype was observed a few times. The V and J genes are TRBV29-1 and TRBJ2-7, with D perhaps matching TRBD1 (5 bases). The CDR3 has 15 amino acids. In germline, CDR1 is SQVTM, CDR2 ANQGSEA. V gave up 4 bases and J gave up 0 bases, with 16 bases separating them. The DNA for the CDR3 is TGCAGCGTTGTCTCCTCAGGGCTAGTCTCCTACGAGCAGTACTTC. It translates to CSVVSSGLVSYEQYF.